The rows below give T cell receptor beta chains drawn from one sample of a study of response to subunit inactivated influenza vaccine. TCRdb redid the calling of the RT-PCR reads with MiXCR, one entry per CDR3 protein. The table has fewer than 250,000 distinct CDR3 sequences, 13% to 15% seen once. The specimen comprised CD8+ T cells sorted from PBMCs, sampled roughly 5 days after vaccination. These receptors were obtained from a man aged 45-60 years who received an inactivated influenza vaccine. Each CDR3 is given with its conserved first and last residue. The D gene is left open where the match is weak. Part of the rows lack a size; the others show once, few, many or a class for expanded clones.

d_call | clone_size | j_call | v_call | cdr3_aa | cdr3_nt
TRBD1 | once | TRBJ2-7 | TRBV7-2 | CASSPLGTGISYEQYF | TGTGCCAGCAGCCCCCTCGGGACAGGGATCTCCTACGAGCAGTACTTC
- | few | TRBJ1-2 | TRBV21-1 | CASRPLYGYTF | TGTGCCAGCAGGCCCCTCTATGGCTACACCTTC
TRBD2 | - | TRBJ2-7 | TRBV5-6 | CASSLVGGLAGYEQYF | TGTGCCAGCAGCTTGGTGGGGGGACTAGCGGGATACGAGCAGTACTTC
TRBD1 | - | TRBJ2-7 | TRBV2 | CASSTDRVSYEQYF | TGTGCCAGCAGTACTGACAGGGTCTCCTACGAGCAGTACTTC
- | few | TRBJ2-1 | TRBV10-1 | CASSSGKPSSYNEQFF | TGCGCCAGCAGTAGTGGGAAGCCTAGCTCCTACAATGAGCAGTTCTTC
- | few | TRBJ1-2 | TRBV7-9 | CASSNGFNYGYTF | TGTGCCAGCAGTAACGGCTTTAACTATGGCTACACCTTC
TRBD2 | - | TRBJ2-1 | TRBV7-9 | CASSSPGGIGNEQFF | TGTGCCAGCAGCTCCCCGGGGGGTATTGGCAATGAGCAGTTCTTC
TRBD1 | few | TRBJ2-5 | TRBV12-3/TRBV12-4 | CASSLRTGLAPQETQYF | TGTGCCAGCAGTCTAAGGACAGGCCTTGCCCCTCAAGAGACCCAGTACTTC
- | many | TRBJ2-7 | TRBV3-1 | CASSQDVSYEQYF | TGTGCCAGCAGCCAAGACGTGAGCTACGAGCAGTACTTC
- | few | TRBJ1-1 | TRBV11-3 | CASSLDGGANTEAFF | TGTGCCAGCAGCTTAGATGGTGGGGCGAACACTGAAGCTTTCTTT
- | few | TRBJ2-7 | TRBV9 | CASSDKDSVISYEQYF | TGTGCCAGCAGCGATAAGGACAGTGTGATTTCCTACGAGCAGTACTTC
- | few | TRBJ2-7 | TRBV14 | CASSQDGGGSEQYF | TGTGCCAGCAGCCAAGATGGAGGAGGATCCGAGCAGTACTTC
- | - | TRBJ2-3 | TRBV10-1 | CASSEVATSSTDTQYF | TGCGCCAGCAGTGAGGTAGCGACATCTAGCACAGATACGCAGTATTTT
- | few | TRBJ2-2 | TRBV4-3 | CASSRWGGAGVSPGELFF | TGCGCCAGCAGCCGTTGGGGCGGGGCAGGGGTTAGCCCCGGGGAGCTGTTTTTT
- | few | TRBJ2-1 | TRBV7-9 | CASSLATMMYNEQFF | TGTGCCAGCAGCTTAGCCACCATGATGTACAATGAGCAGTTCTTC
- | - | TRBJ2-1 | TRBV27 | CASSLGVGAMNEQFF | TGTGCCAGCAGTTTGGGTGTAGGCGCAATGAATGAGCAGTTCTTC
- | many | TRBJ2-5 | TRBV4-1 | CASSYRPTDQETQYF | TGCGCCAGCAGCTATCGACCCACAGACCAAGAGACCCAGTACTTC
TRBD1 | - | TRBJ2-1 | TRBV12-3/TRBV12-4 | CASSLGTGTSYNEQFF | TGTGCCAGCAGTTTGGGGACAGGGACATCCTACAATGAGCAGTTCTTC
- | few | TRBJ1-3 | TRBV4-3 | CASSLFAGTPRGNTIYF | TGCGCCAGCAGCCTCTTCGCCGGGACACCCAGGGGAAACACCATATATTTT
TRBD2 | many | TRBJ2-1 | TRBV7-8 | CASSPDLAGGNNEQFF | TGTGCCAGCAGCCCAGACCTAGCGGGAGGGAACAATGAGCAGTTCTTC
- | - | TRBJ2-1 | TRBV5-1 | CASSLGQGRNEQFF | TGCGCCAGCAGCTTGGGCCAGGGTAGGAATGAGCAGTTCTTC
- | - | TRBJ2-7 | TRBV15 | CATSGGAASYEQYF | TGTGCCACCAGCGGCGGGGCGGCCTCCTACGAGCAGTACTTC
TRBD2 | - | TRBJ2-1 | TRBV12-3/TRBV12-4 | CASSIGLVNEQFF | TGTGCCAGCAGCATAGGACTAGTCAATGAGCAGTTCTTC
TRBD2 | - | TRBJ2-7 | TRBV12-3/TRBV12-4 | CASSVSGRGYEQYF | TGTGCCAGCAGTGTTAGCGGGAGGGGATACGAGCAGTACTTC
- | many | TRBJ2-7 | TRBV12-3/TRBV12-4 | CASSLMAGTYEQYF | TGTGCCAGCAGTTTGATGGCGGGGACCTACGAGCAGTACTTC
- | many | TRBJ2-1 | TRBV15 | CATSIGSYNEQFF | TGTGCCACCAGCATTGGCTCTTACAATGAGCAGTTCTTC
TRBD1 | - | TRBJ1-1 | TRBV7-8 | CASSYHQGAHTEAFF | TGTGCCAGCAGCTACCATCAGGGGGCGCACACTGAAGCTTTCTTT
TRBD2 | - | TRBJ2-1 | TRBV5-6 | CASRGLADEQFF | TGTGCCAGCAGAGGACTAGCGGATGAGCAGTTCTTC
TRBD2 | many | TRBJ2-1 | TRBV7-2 | CASSLALGGSYNEQFF | TGTGCCAGCAGCTTAGCGCTCGGGGGGTCCTACAATGAGCAGTTCTTC
- | - | TRBJ2-7 | TRBV4-3 | CASSQDKMGYEQYF | TGCGCCAGCAGCCAAGATAAAATGGGTTACGAGCAGTACTTC
TRBD1 | few | TRBJ2-6 | TRBV13 | CASSLTGGPLSGANVLTF | TGTGCCAGCAGCTTGACAGGGGGCCCTCTCTCTGGGGCCAACGTCCTGACTTTC
- | - | TRBJ2-1 | TRBV5-1 | CASSFSPQVVYNEQFF | TGCGCCAGCAGCTTCTCGCCCCAGGTGGTTTACAATGAGCAGTTCTTC
TRBD1 | - | TRBJ2-7 | TRBV12-3/TRBV12-4 | CASRPTGQSYEQYF | TGTGCCAGCAGACCGACAGGGCAATCCTACGAGCAGTACTTC
- | few | TRBJ2-6 | TRBV9 | CASSPWDLLSGANVLTF | TGTGCCAGCAGCCCTTGGGACTTACTCTCTGGGGCCAACGTCCTGACTTTC
TRBD2 | - | TRBJ2-1 | TRBV2 | CASSAGTSLLNEQFF | TGTGCCAGCAGTGCCGGGACTAGCCTCTTGAATGAGCAGTTCTTC
- | few | TRBJ2-4 | TRBV7-6 | CASSLEGVGRLAKNIQYF | TGTGCCAGCAGCTTAGAGGGGGTAGGGAGATTAGCCAAAAACATTCAGTACTTC
TRBD1 | many | TRBJ1-5 | TRBV7-8 | CASSLEQGGLNQPQHF | TGTGCCAGCAGCTTAGAGCAGGGGGGCTTGAATCAGCCCCAGCATTTT
- | - | TRBJ2-1 | TRBV7-2 | CASSSAPPQRAIQMDEQFF | TGTGCCAGCAGCTCAGCACCCCCACAGCGGGCCATCCAAATGGATGAGCAGTTCTTC
- | - | TRBJ2-1 | TRBV4-1 | CASSQGGSHNEQFF | TGCGCCAGCAGCCAAGGGGGGAGCCACAATGAGCAGTTCTTC
- | - | TRBJ2-1 | TRBV27 | CASSWGTEQFF | TGTGCCAGCAGTTGGGGTACTGAGCAGTTCTTC
TRBD2 | - | TRBJ2-7 | TRBV12-3/TRBV12-4 | CASSGLAGFGEQYF | TGTGCCAGCAGCGGACTAGCGGGGTTCGGCGAGCAGTACTTC
TRBD1 | few | TRBJ2-2 | TRBV13 | CASSLGSWAGGPTGELFF | TGTGCCAGCAGCTTAGGGTCCTGGGCAGGGGGCCCCACCGGGGAGCTGTTTTTT
- | many | TRBJ2-2 | TRBV12-3/TRBV12-4 | CASTTVTGELFF | TGTGCCAGCACCACCGTCACCGGGGAGCTGTTTTTT
TRBD2 | - | TRBJ2-3 | TRBV11-2 | CASSPWGLAGAADTQYF | TGTGCCAGCAGCCCATGGGGACTAGCGGGGGCCGCAGATACGCAGTATTTT
- | few | TRBJ1-1 | TRBV7-9 | CASSPLAPVGSTEAFF | TGTGCCAGCAGCCCATTGGCTCCGGTGGGGTCCACTGAAGCTTTCTTT
- | few | TRBJ2-7 | TRBV12-3/TRBV12-4 | CASSPGGTLLLGQYF | TGTGCCAGCAGCCCTGGAGGGACGTTACTCCTTGGGCAGTACTTC
- | many | TRBJ2-1 | TRBV2 | CASNREPYNEQFF | TGTGCCAGCAACAGGGAACCCTACAATGAGCAGTTCTTC
TRBD1 | many | TRBJ2-5 | TRBV28 | CASSLDRGRGETQYF | TGTGCCAGCAGTCTGGACAGGGGTAGGGGAGAGACCCAGTACTTC
TRBD1 | few | TRBJ1-5 | TRBV20-1 | CSARGGQGAYQPQHF | TGCAGTGCTAGAGGCGGACAGGGTGCCTATCAGCCCCAGCATTTT
TRBD2 | - | TRBJ2-7 | TRBV5-1 | CASSLAVTSGTYEQYF | TGCGCCAGCAGCTTGGCTGTGACTAGCGGTACCTACGAGCAGTACTTC
TRBD1 | few | TRBJ2-1 | TRBV20-1 | CSARTGLGDNEQFF | TGCAGTGCTCGGACAGGGCTCGGGGACAATGAGCAGTTCTTC
TRBD2 | - | TRBJ2-3 | TRBV4-3 | CASSQDFTSGFTDTQYF | TGCGCCAGCAGCCAAGATTTTACTAGCGGATTTACAGATACGCAGTATTTT
TRBD2 | - | TRBJ2-1 | TRBV12-3/TRBV12-4 | CASSPGGVVAGAGNEQFF | TGTGCCAGCAGTCCGGGGGGCGTCGTAGCGGGGGCGGGTAATGAGCAGTTCTTC
- | many | TRBJ1-1 | TRBV10-3 | CAISEGQEVTEAFF | TGTGCCATCAGTGAAGGCCAGGAAGTAACTGAAGCTTTCTTT
- | few | TRBJ2-2 | TRBV4-3 | CASSQQGGGVAGELFF | TGCGCCAGCAGCCAACAAGGGGGGGGTGTAGCCGGGGAGCTGTTTTTT
- | - | TRBJ2-5 | TRBV4-1 | CASSQEGRKETQYF | TGCGCCAGCAGCCAAGAGGGCAGGAAAGAGACCCAGTACTTC
- | few | TRBJ1-2 | TRBV6-5 | CASSYTENYGYTF | TGTGCCAGCAGTTACACAGAGAACTATGGCTACACCTTC
- | - | TRBJ2-7 | TRBV28 | CASSPTATGIRSYEQYF | TGTGCCAGCAGCCCGACGGCGACCGGGATAAGATCCTACGAGCAGTACTTC